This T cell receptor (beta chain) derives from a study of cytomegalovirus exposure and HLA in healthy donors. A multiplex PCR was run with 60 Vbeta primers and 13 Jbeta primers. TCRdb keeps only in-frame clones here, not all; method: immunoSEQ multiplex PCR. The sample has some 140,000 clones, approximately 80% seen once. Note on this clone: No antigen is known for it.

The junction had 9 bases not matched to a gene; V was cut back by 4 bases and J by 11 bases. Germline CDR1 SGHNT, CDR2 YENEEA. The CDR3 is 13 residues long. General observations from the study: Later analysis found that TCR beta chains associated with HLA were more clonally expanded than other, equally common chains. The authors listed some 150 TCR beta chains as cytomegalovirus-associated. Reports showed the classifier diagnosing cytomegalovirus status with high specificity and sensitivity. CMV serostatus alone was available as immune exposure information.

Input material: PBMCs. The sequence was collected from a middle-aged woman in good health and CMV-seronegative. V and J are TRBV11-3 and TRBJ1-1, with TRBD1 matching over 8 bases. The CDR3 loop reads CASSSGQGQVAFF. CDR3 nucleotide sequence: TGTGCCAGCAGCTCCGGACAGGGACAGGTTGCTTTCTTT.